This passage covers 7 T cell receptor beta chains from one sample sequenced in a study of cytomegalovirus exposure and HLA in healthy donors. A multiplex PCR was run with 60 Vbeta primers and 13 Jbeta primers. Using immunoSEQ multiplex PCR, the repertoire was profiled, and TCRdb retains in-frame clones only, with some absent. The sample has approximately 200,000 clones, over 60% seen once. Input material: PBMCs. The source is a man aged 25-45 years in good health and CMV-seropositive.

The genes are TRBV28 and TRBJ1-1; no clear D gene. This CDR3 comprises 11 residues. The V and J ends lost 4 bases and 7 bases respectively, with 7 bases between them. From germline, CDR1 is MDHEN and CDR2 SYDVKM. In DNA form, the CDR3 reads TGTGCCAGCAGTTGGGCCTTTGAAGCTTTCTTT. Protein sequence: CASSWAFEAFF.

This clone appeared a few times. The chain combines TRBV5-5 with TRBJ1-5; 7 bases fit TRBD1. The CDR3 is 14 amino acids. With 4 bases clipped from V and 3 bases from J, the junction kept 4 bases outside the gene matches. Germline V gene sequence: CDR1 SGHKS, CDR2 YYEKEE (reference sequence). The CDR3 nucleotides are TGTGCCAGCAGCCTCAGGGGGGTCAATCAGCCCCAGCATTTT. Residues: CASSLRGVNQPQHF.

This chain uses TRBV9 with TRBJ2-1; TRBD1 matches at 9 bases. J was trimmed by 4 bases and V by 6 bases; bases with no gene match: 8. The CDR3 loop spans 15 amino acids. The germline gives CDR1 SGDLS, CDR2 YYNGEE. The DNA for the CDR3 is TGTGCCAGCACTACTTCGACAGGGGGATACAATGAGCAGTTCTTC. This gives the protein CASTTSTGGYNEQFF.

The V and J genes are TRBV11-2 and TRBJ2-3, with TRBD2 identical over 7 bases. From germline, CDR1 is SGHAT and CDR2 FQNNGV. This CDR3 comprises 16 residues. Losses at the gene ends were 6 bases for V and 2 bases for J; bases not matched to a gene: 11. CDR3 coding DNA: TGTGCCAGCAGGCGCCCCGGGAGGAGCCTCACAGATACGCAGTATTTT. Amino acids: CASRRPGRSLTDTQYF.

The chain recombines TRBV25-1 with TRBJ2-5; 9 bases line up with TRBD2. The CDR3 has 15 residues. The ends lost 3 bases at V and 5 bases at J; junction bases unmatched: 7. Germline V CDR1 and CDR2: MGHDK, SYGVNS. CDR3: CASSDNLAGWETQYF. The CDR3 bases are TGTGCCAGCAGTGATAACCTAGCGGGATGGGAGACCCAGTACTTC. The full variable domain, its missing parts supplied by reference TRBV25-1 and TRBJ2-5, is EADIYQTPRYLVIGTGKKITLECSQTMGHDKMYWYQQDPGMELHLIHYSYGVNSTEKGDLSSESTVSRIRTEHFPLTLESARPSHTSQYLCASSDNLAGWETQYFGPGTRLLVL.

The chain is built from TRBV5-1 and TRBJ2-2, with 8 nucleotides matching TRBD1. The CDR3 covers 15 residues. The germline CDR1 and CDR2 sequences are SGHRS and YFSETQ. The junction had 7 bases not matched to a gene; V was cut back by 4 bases and J by 5 bases. The chain's CDR3 is CASSNRTGRTGELFF. DNA of the CDR3: TGCGCCAGCAGCAATCGGACAGGGCGAACCGGGGAGCTGTTTTTT.

The J gene is TRBJ2-1, the V gene TRBV5-4; 10 bases are shared with TRBD2. The CDR3 length is 15 residues. The V gene's germline CDR1 is SGHNT and CDR2 YYREEE (reference sequence). V trimming: 1 base; J trimming: 6 bases; junction bases outside the gene matches: 4. The CDR3 sequence: CASSLWLAGANEQFF. In DNA, the CDR3 is TGTGCCAGCAGCTTGTGGCTAGCGGGAGCCAATGAGCAGTTCTTC.